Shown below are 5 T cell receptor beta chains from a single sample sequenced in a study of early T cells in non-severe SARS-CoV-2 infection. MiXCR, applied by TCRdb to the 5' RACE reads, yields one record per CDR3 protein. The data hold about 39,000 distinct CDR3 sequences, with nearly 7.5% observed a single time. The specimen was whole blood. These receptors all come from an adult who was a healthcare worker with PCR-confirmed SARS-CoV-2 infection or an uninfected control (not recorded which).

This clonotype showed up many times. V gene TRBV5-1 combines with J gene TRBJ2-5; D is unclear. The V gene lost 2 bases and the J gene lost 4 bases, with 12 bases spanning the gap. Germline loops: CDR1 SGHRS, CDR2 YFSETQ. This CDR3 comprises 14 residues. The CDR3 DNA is TGCGCCAGCAGCTTTGGCCAGGCCCTAGAGACCCAGTACTTC. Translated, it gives CASSFGQALETQYF.

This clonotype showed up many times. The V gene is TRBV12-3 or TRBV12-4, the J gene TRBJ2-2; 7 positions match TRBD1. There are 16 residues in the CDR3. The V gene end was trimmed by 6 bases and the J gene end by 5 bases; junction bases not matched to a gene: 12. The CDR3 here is CASRSDRVGKTGELFF. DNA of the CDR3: TGTGCCAGCAGATCCGACAGGGTAGGAAAGACCGGGGAGCTGTTTTTT.

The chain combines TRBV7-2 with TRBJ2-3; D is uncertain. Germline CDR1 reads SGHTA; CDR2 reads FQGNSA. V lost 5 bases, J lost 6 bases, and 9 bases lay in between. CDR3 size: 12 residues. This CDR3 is CASSQHLDTQYF. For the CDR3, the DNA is TGTGCCAGCAGCCAACATTTGGATACGCAGTATTTT.

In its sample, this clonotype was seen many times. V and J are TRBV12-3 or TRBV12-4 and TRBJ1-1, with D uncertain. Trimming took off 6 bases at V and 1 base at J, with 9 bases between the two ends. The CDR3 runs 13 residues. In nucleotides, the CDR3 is TGTGCCAGCAGCTTAATAGGGAACACTGAAGCTTTCTTT. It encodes CASSLIGNTEAFF.

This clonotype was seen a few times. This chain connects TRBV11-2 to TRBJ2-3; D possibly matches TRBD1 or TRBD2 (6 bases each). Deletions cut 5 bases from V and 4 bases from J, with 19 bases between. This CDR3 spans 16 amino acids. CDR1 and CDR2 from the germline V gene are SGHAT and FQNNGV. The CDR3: CASSLRRGLWSDTQYF. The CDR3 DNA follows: TGTGCCAGCAGCCTACGACGGGGGCTTTGGTCAGATACGCAGTATTTT.